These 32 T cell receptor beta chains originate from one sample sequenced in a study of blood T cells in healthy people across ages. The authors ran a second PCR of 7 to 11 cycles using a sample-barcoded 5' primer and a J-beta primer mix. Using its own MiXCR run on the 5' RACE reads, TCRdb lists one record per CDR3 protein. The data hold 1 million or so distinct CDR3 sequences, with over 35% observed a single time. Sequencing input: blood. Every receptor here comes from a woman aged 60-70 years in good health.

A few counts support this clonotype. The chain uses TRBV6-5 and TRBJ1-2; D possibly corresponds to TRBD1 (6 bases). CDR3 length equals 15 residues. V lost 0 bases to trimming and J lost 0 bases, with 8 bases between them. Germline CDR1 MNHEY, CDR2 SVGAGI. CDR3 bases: TGTGCCAGCAGTTACTCGACAGGAGCTAACTATGGCTACACCTTC. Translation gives CASSYSTGANYGYTF.

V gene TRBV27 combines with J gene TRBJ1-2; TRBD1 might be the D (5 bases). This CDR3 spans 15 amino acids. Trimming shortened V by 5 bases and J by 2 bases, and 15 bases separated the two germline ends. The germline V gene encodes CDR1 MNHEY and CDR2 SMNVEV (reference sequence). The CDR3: CASSLPGRENYGYTF. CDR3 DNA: TGTGCCAGCAGTCTGCCGGGCAGGGAGAACTATGGCTACACCTTC.

Written as DNA, the CDR3 is TGTGCCAGCAGCCCAAGGGGGGGACAGGGCTTCTACGAGCAGTACTTC. Encoded protein: CASSPRGGQGFYEQYF. The chain links TRBV7-8 to TRBJ2-7, with 9 bases that match TRBD1. The J segment lost 3 bases and the V segment lost 5 bases, leaving 11 bases of the junction unmatched. This CDR3 has 16 amino acids. Germline assignment: CDR1 SGHVS and CDR2 FQNEAQ. Based on the CDR3 plus reference TRBV7-8 and TRBJ2-7, the full variable domain is GAGVSQSPRYKVAKRGQDVALRCDPISGHVSLFWYQQALGQGPEFLTYFQNEAQLDKSGLPSDRFFAERPEGSVSTLKIQRTQQEDSAVYLCASSPRGGQGFYEQYFGPGTRLTVT.

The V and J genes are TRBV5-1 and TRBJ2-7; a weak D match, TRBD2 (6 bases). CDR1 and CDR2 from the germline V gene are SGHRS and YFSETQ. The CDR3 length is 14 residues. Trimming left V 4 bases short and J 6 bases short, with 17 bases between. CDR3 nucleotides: TGCGCCAGCAGCCGGGACTCCGCGAACAGCGAGCAGTACTTC. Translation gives CASSRDSANSEQYF.

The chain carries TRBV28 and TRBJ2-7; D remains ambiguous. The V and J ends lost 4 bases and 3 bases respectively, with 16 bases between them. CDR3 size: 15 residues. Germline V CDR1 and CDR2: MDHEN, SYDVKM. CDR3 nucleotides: TGTGCCAGCAGTTCCAGGTATGGTTCGCACTACGAGCAGTACTTC. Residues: CASSSRYGSHYEQYF. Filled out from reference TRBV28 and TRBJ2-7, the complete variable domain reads DVKVTQSSRYLVKRTGEKVFLECVQDMDHENMFWYRQDPGLGLRLIYFSYDVKMKEKGDIPEGYSVSREKKERFSLILESASTNQTSMYLCASSSRYGSHYEQYFGPGTRLTVT.

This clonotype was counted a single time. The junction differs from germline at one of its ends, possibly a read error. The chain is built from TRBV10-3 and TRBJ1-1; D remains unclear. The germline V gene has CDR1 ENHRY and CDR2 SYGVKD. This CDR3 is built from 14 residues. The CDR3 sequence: CAIRETPGNTEPFF. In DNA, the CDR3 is TGTGCCATCAGGGAGACCCCCGGGAACACTGAACCTTTCTTT.

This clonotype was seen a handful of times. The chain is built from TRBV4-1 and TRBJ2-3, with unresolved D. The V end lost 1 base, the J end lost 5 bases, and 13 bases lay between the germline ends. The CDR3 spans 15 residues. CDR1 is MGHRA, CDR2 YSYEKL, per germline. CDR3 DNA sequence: TGCGCCAGCAGCCAAGGCCCCAGCGTCGTAGATACGCAGTATTTT. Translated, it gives CASSQGPSVVDTQYF.

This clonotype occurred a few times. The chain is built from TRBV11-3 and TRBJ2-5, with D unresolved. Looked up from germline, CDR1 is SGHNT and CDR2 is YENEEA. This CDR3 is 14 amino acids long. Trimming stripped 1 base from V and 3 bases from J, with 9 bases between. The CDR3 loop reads CASSLGVGKETQYF. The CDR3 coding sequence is TGTGCCAGCAGCTTAGGGGTCGGAAAAGAGACCCAGTACTTC.

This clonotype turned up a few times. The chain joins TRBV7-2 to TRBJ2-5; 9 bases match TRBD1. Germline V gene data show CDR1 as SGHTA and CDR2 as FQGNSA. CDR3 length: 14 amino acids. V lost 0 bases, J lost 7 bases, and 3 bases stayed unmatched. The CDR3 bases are TGTGCCAGCAGCTTAGCACAGGGGGCGGGGACCCAGTACTTC. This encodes CASSLAQGAGTQYF.

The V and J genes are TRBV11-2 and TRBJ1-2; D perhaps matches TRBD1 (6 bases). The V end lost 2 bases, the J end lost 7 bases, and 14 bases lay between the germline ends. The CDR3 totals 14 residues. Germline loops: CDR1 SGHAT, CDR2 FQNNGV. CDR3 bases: TGTGCCAGCAGCTTAAATTTGGGGGCGAGTGGCTACACCTTC. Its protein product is CASSLNLGASGYTF. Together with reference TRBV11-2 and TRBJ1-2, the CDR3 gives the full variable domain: EAGVAQSPRYKIIEKRQSVAFWCNPISGHATLYWYQQILGQGPKLLIQFQNNGVVDDSQLPKDRFSAERLKGVDSTLKIQPAKLEDSAVYLCASSLNLGASGYTFGSGTRLTVV.

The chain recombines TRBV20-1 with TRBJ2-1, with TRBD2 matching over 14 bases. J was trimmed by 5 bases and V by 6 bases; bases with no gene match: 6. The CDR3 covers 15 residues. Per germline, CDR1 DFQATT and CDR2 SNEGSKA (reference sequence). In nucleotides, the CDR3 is TGCAGTGCCCGGACTAGCGGGAGGTTCGACAATGAGCAGTTCTTC. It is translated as CSARTSGRFDNEQFF.

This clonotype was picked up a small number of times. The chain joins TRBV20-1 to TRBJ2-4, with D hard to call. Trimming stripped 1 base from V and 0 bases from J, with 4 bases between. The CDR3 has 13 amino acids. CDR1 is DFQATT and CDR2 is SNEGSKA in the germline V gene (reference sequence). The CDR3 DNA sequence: TGCAGTGCTAGAGCCCTAGCCAAAAACATTCAGTACTTC. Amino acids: CSARALAKNIQYF.

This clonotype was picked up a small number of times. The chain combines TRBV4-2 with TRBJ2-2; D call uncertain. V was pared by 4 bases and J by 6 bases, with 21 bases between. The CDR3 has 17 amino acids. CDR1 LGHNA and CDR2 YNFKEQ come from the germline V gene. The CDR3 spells CASSPWGSRVSAGELFF. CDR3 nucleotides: TGTGCCAGCAGCCCCTGGGGTTCCCGGGTCTCGGCCGGGGAGCTGTTTTTT.

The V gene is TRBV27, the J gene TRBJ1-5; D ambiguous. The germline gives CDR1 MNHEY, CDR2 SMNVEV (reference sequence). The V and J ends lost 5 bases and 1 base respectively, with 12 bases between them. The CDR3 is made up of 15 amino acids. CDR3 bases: TGTGCCAGCAGTAAAGGACCGGGGAGCAATCAGCCCCAGCATTTT. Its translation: CASSKGPGSNQPQHF.

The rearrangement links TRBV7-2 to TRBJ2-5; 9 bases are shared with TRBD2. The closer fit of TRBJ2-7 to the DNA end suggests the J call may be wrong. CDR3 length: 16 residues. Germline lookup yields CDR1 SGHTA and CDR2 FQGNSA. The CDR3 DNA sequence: TGTGCCAGCAGCCGATACAGGGGTAGCGGGAGTTACGAGCAGTACTTC. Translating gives CASSRYRGSGSYEQYF.

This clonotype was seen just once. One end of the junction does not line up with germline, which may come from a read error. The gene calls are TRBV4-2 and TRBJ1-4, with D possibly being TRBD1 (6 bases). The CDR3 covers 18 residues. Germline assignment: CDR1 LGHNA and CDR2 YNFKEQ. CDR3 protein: CASSQEIAGGGSNGKLFF. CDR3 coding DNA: TGTGCCAGCAGCCAAGAGATAGCGGGAGGGGGATCTAATGGAAAACTGTTTTTT.

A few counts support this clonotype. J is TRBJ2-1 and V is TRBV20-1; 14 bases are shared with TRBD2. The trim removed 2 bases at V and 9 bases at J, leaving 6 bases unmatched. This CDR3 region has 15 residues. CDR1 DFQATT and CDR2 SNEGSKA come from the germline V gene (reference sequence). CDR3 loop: CSARKTSGRATEQFF. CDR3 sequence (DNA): TGCAGTGCTAGAAAGACTAGCGGGAGGGCCACTGAGCAGTTCTTC.

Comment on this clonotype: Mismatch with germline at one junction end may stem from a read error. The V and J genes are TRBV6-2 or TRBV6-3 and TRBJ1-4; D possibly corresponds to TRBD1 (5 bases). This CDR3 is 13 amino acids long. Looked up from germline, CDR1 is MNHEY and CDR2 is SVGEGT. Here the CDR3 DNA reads TGTGCCGGCAGTTACGGGGAAAGGGACAAACTGTTTTTT. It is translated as CAGSYGERDKLFF.

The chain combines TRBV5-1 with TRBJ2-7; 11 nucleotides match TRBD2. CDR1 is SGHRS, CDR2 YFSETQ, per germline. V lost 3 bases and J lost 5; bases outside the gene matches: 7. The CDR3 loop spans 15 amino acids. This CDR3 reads CASSSTSGSSHEQYF. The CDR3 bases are TGCGCCAGCAGCTCAACTAGCGGGAGTTCCCACGAGCAGTACTTC.

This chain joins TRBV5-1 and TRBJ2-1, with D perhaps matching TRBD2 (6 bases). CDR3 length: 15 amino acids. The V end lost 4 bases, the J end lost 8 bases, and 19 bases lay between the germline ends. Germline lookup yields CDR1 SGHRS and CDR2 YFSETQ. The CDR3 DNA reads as TGCGCCAGCAGCCCGCAAGGACTACGGTCAGATGAGCAGTTCTTC. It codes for CASSPQGLRSDEQFF.

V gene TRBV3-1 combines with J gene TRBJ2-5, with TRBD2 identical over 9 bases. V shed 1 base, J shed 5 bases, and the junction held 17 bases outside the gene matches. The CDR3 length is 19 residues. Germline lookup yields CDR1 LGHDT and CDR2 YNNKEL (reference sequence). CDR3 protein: CASSQAFAGGPISRETQYF. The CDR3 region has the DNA TGTGCCAGCAGCCAAGCTTTTGCGGGAGGGCCAATCAGTAGGGAGACCCAGTACTTC.

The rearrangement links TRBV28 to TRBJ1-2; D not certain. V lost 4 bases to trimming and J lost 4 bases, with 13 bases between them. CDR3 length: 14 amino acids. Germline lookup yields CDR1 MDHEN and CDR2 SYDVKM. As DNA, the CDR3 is TGTGCCAGCAGTTCCTCCGAGCCATCCTATGGCTACACCTTC. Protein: CASSSSEPSYGYTF.

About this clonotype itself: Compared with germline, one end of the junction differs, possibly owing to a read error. The CDR3 protein is CASSLAGTSYGQYF. The DNA of the CDR3 is TGTGCCAGCAGTCTAGCGGGAACCTCCTACGGGCAGTACTTC. The rearrangement uses TRBV28 and TRBJ2-7, with TRBD2 identical over 9 bases. CDR1 is MDHEN, CDR2 SYDVKM, per germline. The CDR3 covers 14 residues.

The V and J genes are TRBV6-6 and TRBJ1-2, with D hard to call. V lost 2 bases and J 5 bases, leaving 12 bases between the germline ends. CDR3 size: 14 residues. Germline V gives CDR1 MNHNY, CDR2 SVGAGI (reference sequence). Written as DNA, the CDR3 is TGTGCCAGCAGTTACAGCCTCCTCGAGTATGGCTACACCTTC. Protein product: CASSYSLLEYGYTF.

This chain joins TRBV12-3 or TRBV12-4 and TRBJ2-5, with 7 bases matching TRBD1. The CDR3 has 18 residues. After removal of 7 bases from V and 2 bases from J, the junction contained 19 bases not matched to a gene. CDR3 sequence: CASTLRGNRGIGQETQYF. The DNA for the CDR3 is TGTGCCAGCACCCTTAGAGGGAACAGGGGCATCGGACAAGAGACCCAGTACTTC.

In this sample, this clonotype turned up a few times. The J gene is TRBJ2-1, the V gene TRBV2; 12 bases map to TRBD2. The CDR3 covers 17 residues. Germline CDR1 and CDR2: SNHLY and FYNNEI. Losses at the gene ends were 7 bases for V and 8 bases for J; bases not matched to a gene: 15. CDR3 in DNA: TGTGCCAGCATGCATGGGCTAGCGGGAGGGCCTAAGGATGAGCAGTTCTTC. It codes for CASMHGLAGGPKDEQFF.

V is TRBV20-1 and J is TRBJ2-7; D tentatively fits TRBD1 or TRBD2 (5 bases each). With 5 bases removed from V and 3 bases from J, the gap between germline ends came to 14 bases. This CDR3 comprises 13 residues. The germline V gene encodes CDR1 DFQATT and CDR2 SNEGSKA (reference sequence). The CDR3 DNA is TGCAGTGCTGGGACGGGAAGGAACTACGAGCAGTACTTC. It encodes CSAGTGRNYEQYF.

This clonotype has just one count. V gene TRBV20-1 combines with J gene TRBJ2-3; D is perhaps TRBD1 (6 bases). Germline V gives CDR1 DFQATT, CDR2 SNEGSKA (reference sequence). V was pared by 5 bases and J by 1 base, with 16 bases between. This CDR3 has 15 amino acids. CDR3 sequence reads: CSAPPQGRGTDTQYF. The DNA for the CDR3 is TGCAGTGCTCCACCTCAGGGGAGAGGCACAGATACGCAGTATTTT.

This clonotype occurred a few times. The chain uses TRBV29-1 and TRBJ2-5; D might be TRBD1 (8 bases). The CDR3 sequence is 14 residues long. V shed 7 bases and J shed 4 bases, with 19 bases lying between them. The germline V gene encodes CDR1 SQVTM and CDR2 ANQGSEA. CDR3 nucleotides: TGCAGCGCCCCCTCGACAGGGGAGGGAGAGACCCAGTACTTC. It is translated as CSAPSTGEGETQYF.

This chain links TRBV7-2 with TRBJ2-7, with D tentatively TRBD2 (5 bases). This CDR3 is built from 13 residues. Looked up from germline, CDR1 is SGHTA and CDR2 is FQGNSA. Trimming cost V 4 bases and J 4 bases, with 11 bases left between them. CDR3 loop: CASSWRASYEQYF. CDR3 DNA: TGTGCCAGCAGCTGGCGGGCGAGTTACGAGCAGTACTTC.

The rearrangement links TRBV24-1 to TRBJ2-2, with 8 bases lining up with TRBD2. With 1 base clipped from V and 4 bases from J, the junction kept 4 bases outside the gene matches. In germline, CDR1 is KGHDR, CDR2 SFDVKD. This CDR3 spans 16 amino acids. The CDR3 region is CATSDFGSGGTGELFF. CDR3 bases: TGTGCCACCAGTGATTTTGGAAGCGGGGGCACCGGGGAGCTGTTTTTT.

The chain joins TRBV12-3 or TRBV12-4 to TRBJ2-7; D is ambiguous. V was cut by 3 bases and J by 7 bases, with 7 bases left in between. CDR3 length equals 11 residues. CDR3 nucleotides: TGTGCCAGCAGTTTTAACGGTGAGCAGTACTTC. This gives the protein CASSFNGEQYF.